This record looks at one T cell receptor beta chain sequence and its context. In the authors' methods: Amplification of reference gene primers was used by the study to estimate nucleated cell counts. The assay was immunoSEQ multiplex PCR, and TCRdb's table has in-frame clones only and misses some. Clonal size and the V and J genes are those of that table, whereas D and trimming came from the DNA. The sample shows fewer than 250,000 clones, about 85% of them seen only once. The source of the sample is a study of blood T cell repertoires in COVID-19. Whole-study context: PBMCs, B-cell-depleted T cells, or T cells provided the cDNA or gDNA that made up the material.

CDR3 size: 15 residues. V lost 5 bases, J lost 4 bases, and 10 bases stayed unmatched. CDR1 SEHNR and CDR2 FQNEAQ come from the germline V gene (reference sequence). The chain links TRBV7-9 to TRBJ1-2, with 7 bases that match TRBD1. The sequenced sample consisted of peripheral blood. The TCR sequence derives from a human donor in a cohort sampled during active COVID-19. As DNA, the CDR3 is TGTGCCAGCAGCCCCAAGACAGGGACCTTCTATGGCTACACCTTC. It encodes CASSPKTGTFYGYTF.